Below, one TCR beta chain is given with its context. Possible read error: a much larger clone is one base away. These data are taken from a study of T cells in Graves' hyperthyroidism and ophthalmopathy. After removal of 5 bases from V and 9 bases from J, the junction contained 12 bases not matched to a gene. CDR3 length: 14 amino acids. Researchers amplified the TCR beta CDR3 regions from RNA transcripts. HTBI primers drove first-round RT-PCR of the TCR CDR3. TCRdb reprocessed the multiplex PCR reads via MiXCR and lists one record per CDR3 protein. In the table there are 500,000 to 800,000 distinct CDR3 sequences, less than 45% of which are singletons.

Sequences were obtained from peripheral blood or thyroid tissue (not recorded which). This receptor was obtained from an adult man with Graves' disease, either hyperthyroidism or ophthalmopathy (not recorded which). This chain links TRBV12-3 or TRBV12-4 with TRBJ1-2; 7 bases map to TRBD1. This chain's CDR3 is CASSRDSTYYRYTF. For the CDR3, the DNA is TGTGCCAGCAGTCGGGACAGCACCTATTATCGCTACACCTTC.